These 5 T cell receptor beta chains came from one sample sequenced in a study of control samples from healthy donors and cancer patients. Measured with immunoSEQ multiplex PCR; TCRdb has only the in-frame clones, and not every one. Among over 100,000 clones listed, about 92% were seen once. The sequencing input was blood. These receptors were taken from a woman aged 50 to 60 in good health.

The chain couples TRBV2 to TRBJ1-6; no clear D. The CDR3 sequence is 13 residues long. Germline CDR1 SNHLY, CDR2 FYNNEI. V was shortened by 1 base and J by 8 bases, with 6 bases between the two germline ends. CDR3 residues: CASSEVADSPLHF. DNA of the CDR3: TGTGCCAGCAGTGAAGTGGCAGATTCACCCCTCCACTTT.

The chain employs TRBV7-6 and TRBJ2-1; 11 bases map to TRBD2. The CDR3 is 16 residues long. Germline CDR1 and CDR2: SGHVS and FNYEAQ. J was trimmed by 4 bases and V by 0 bases; bases with no gene match: 2. The chain's CDR3 is CASSLASGGAYNEQFF. CDR3 coding DNA: TGTGCCAGCAGCTTAGCTAGCGGGGGGGCGTACAATGAGCAGTTCTTC.

Regarding this clone: This sample also contains other DNA sequences that code for the same CDR3. The rearrangement links TRBV3-1 (or the pseudogene TRBV3-2) to TRBJ1-1, with D possibly being TRBD1 (6 bases). V lost 1 base and J 3 bases, leaving 9 bases between the germline ends. The V gene's germline CDR1 is LGHDT and CDR2 YNNKEL (reference sequence). The CDR3 totals 14 residues. The CDR3 bases are TGTGCCAGCAGCCAAGTAGGGGGAGACACTGAAGCTTTCTTT. Its translation: CASSQVGGDTEAFF.

This clone came up once. This chain links TRBV25-1 with TRBJ1-6; D perhaps matches TRBD1 (6 bases). Germline CDR1 reads MGHDK; CDR2 reads SYGVNS. This CDR3 is built from 17 residues. V lost 2 bases to trimming and J lost 13 bases, with 24 bases between them. The CDR3 bases are TGTGCCAGCAGTGAAGATCCCACCGGGACACCCACCGGGCCCCTCCACTTT. It yields the protein CASSEDPTGTPTGPLHF.

J is TRBJ1-2 and V is TRBV4-1; D not resolved. The V end was cut by 5 bases, the J end by 2 bases, with 9 bases between. CDR3 length equals 13 residues. The germline V gene has CDR1 MGHRA and CDR2 YSYEKL. The CDR3 protein is CASSYGLNYGYTF. The CDR3, as DNA: TGCGCCAGCAGCTACGGCTTAAACTATGGCTACACCTTC.